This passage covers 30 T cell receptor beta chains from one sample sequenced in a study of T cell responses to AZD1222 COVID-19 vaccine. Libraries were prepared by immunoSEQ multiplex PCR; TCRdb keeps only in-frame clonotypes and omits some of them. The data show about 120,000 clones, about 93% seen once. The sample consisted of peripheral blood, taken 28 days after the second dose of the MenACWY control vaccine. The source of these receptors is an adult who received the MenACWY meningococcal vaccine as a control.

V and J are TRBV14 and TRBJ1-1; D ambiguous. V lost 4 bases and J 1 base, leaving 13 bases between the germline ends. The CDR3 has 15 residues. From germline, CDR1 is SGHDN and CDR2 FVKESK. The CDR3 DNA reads TGTGCCAGCAGCCTCCTCGACCGGGGGAACACTGAAGCTTTCTTT. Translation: CASSLLDRGNTEAFF.

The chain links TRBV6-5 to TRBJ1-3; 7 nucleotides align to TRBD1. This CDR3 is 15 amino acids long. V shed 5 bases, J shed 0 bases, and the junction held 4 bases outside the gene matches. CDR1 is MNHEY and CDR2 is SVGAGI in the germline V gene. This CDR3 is CASSLGQNSGNTIYF. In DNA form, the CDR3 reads TGTGCCAGCAGTCTGGGACAGAACTCTGGAAACACCATATATTTT.

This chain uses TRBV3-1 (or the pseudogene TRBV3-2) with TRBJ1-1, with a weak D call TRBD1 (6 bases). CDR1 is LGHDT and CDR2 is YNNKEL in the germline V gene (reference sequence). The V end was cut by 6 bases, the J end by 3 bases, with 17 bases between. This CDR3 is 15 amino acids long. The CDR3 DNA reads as TGTGCCAGCAGGTGGTCCGACAGGATCGACACTGAAGCTTTCTTT. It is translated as CASRWSDRIDTEAFF.

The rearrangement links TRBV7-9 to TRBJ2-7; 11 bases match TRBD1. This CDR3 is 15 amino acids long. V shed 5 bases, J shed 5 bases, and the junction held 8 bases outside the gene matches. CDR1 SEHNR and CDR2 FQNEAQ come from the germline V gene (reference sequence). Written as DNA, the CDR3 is TGTGCCAGCAGCCAACCCGGGACAGGGGGACACGAGCAGTACTTC. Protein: CASSQPGTGGHEQYF.

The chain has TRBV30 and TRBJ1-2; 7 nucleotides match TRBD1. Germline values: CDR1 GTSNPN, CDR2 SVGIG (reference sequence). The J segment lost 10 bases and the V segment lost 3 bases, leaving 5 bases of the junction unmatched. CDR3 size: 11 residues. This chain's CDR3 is CAWSAQGYYTF. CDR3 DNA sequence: TGTGCCTGGAGCGCACAGGGGTACTACACCTTC.

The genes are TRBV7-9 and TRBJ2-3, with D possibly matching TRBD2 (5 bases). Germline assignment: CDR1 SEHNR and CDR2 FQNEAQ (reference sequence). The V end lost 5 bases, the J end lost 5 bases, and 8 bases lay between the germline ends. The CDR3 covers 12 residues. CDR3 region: CASSPAGDTQYF. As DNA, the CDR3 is TGTGCCAGCAGCCCTGCGGGAGATACGCAGTATTTT.

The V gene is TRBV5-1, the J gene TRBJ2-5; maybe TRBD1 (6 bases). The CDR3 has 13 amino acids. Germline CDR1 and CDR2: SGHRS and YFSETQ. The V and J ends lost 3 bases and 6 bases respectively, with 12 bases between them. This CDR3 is CASSSLQGQTQYF. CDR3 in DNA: TGCGCCAGCAGCTCGTTACAGGGTCAGACCCAGTACTTC.

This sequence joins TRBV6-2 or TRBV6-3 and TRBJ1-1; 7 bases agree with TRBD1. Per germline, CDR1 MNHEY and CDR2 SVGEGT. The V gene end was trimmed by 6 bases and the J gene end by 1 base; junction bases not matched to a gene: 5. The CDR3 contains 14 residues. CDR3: CASSPGQENTEAFF. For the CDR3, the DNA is TGTGCCAGCAGCCCCGGACAGGAGAACACTGAAGCTTTCTTT.

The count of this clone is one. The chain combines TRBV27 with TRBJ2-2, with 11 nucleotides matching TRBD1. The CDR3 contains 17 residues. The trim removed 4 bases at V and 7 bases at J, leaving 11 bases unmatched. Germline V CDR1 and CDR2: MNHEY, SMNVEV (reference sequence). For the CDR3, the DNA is TGTGCCAGCAGTTACACACCGGGACAGGGGGGTCGCGGGGAGCTGTTTTTT. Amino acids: CASSYTPGQGGRGELFF.

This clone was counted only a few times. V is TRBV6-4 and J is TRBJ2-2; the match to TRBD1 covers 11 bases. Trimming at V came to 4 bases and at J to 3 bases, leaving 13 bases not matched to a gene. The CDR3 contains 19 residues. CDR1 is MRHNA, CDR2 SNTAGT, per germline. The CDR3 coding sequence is TGTGCCAGCAGTGGAACCGTCGGGGACAGGGGGGCCCACACCGGGGAGCTGTTTTTT. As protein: CASSGTVGDRGAHTGELFF.

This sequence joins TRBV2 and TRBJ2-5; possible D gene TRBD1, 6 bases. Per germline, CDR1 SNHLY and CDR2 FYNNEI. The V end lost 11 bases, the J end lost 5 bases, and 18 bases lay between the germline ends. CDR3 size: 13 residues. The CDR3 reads CAGHQGTWETQYF. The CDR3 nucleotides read TGTGCCGGACATCAGGGGACCTGGGAGACCCAGTACTTC.

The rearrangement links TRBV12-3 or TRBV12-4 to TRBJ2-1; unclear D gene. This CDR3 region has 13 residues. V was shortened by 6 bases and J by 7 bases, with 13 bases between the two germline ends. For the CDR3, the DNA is TGTGCCAGCAGGAAGGGCGTTAGTAATGAGCAGTTCTTC. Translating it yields CASRKGVSNEQFF.

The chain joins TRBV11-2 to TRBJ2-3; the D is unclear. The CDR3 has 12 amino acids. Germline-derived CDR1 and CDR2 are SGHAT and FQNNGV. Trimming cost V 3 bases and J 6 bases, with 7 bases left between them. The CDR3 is CASSLTLDTQYF. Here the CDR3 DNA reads TGTGCCAGCAGCTTGACCCTGGATACGCAGTATTTT.

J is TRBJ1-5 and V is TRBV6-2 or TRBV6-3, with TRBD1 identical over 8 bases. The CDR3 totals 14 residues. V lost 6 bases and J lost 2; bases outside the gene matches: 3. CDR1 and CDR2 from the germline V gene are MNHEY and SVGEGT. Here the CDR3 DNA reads TGTGCCAGCAGCCCGACAGGGGGCAATCAGCCCCAGCATTTT. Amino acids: CASSPTGGNQPQHF.

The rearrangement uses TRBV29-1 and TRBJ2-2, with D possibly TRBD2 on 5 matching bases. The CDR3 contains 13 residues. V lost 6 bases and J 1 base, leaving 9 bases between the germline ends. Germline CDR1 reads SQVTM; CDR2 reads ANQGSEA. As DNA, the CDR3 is TGCAGCGTCCTCGGGGTGAACACCGGGGAGCTGTTTTTT. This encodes CSVLGVNTGELFF.

CDR3 DNA: TGTGCCAGCAGCAATAGCGGGGGGGCTCGGAATGAGCAGTTCTTC. Its translation is CASSNSGGARNEQFF. The V call is TRBV9, the J call TRBJ2-1; 11 bases line up with TRBD2. This CDR3 spans 15 amino acids. Germline trimming cut 4 bases from V and 7 bases from J; bases unmatched to any gene: 7. The V gene's germline CDR1 is SGDLS and CDR2 YYNGEE.

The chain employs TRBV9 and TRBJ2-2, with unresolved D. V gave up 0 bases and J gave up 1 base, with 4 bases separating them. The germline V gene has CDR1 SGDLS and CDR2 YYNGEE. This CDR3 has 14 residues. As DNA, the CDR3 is TGTGCCAGCAGCGTAGGACTGAACACCGGGGAGCTGTTTTTT. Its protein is CASSVGLNTGELFF.

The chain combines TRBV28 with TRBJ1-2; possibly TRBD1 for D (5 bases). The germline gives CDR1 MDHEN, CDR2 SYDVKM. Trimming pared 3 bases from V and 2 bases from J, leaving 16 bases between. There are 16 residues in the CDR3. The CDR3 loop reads CASSFGRGFINYGYTF. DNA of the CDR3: TGTGCCAGCAGTTTTGGGAGGGGTTTTATCAACTATGGCTACACCTTC.

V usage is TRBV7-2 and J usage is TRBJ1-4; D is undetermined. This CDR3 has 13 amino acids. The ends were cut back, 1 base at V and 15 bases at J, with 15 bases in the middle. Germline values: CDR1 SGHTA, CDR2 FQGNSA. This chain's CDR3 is CASSLVPPGRLFF. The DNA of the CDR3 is TGTGCCAGCAGCTTAGTTCCGCCAGGCAGGTTGTTTTTT.

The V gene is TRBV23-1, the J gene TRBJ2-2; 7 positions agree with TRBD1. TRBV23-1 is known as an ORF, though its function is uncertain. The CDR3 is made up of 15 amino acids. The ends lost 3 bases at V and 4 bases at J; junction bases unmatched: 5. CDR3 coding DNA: TGCGCCAGCAGTCAGCCGGACAGGCCCACCGGGGAGCTGTTTTTT. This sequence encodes CASSQPDRPTGELFF.

The CDR3 coding sequence is TGTGCCAGCAGCGTTAACCGGGACAGGGGGCCCTCTGGGGCCAACGTCCTGACTTTC. It encodes CASSVNRDRGPSGANVLTF. The chain combines TRBV9 with TRBJ2-6, with 12 bases fitting TRBD1. The germline gives CDR1 SGDLS, CDR2 YYNGEE. The length of the CDR3 is 19 residues. After removal of 2 bases from V and 0 bases from J, the junction contained 6 bases not matched to a gene.

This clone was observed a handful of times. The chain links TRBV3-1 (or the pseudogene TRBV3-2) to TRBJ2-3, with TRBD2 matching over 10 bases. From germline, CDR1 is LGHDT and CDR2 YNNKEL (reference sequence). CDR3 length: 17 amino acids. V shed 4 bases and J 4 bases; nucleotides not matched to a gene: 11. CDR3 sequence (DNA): TGTGCCAGCAGCCCAGGGACTAGCGAGTCGGTAGCAGATACGCAGTATTTT. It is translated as CASSPGTSESVADTQYF.

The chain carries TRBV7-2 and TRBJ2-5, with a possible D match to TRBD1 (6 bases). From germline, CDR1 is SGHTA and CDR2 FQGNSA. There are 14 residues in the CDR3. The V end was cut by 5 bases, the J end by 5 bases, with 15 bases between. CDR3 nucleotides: TGTGCCAGCAGCCTGGGACATTCGGGGGAGACCCAGTACTTC. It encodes CASSLGHSGETQYF.

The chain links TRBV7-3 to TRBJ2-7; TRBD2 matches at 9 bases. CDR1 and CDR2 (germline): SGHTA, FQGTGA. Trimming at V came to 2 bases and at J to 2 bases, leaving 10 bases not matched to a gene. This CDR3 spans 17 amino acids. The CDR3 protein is CASSLGASAGGPYEQYF. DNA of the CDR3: TGTGCCAGCAGCTTAGGGGCCTCCGCGGGAGGGCCCTACGAGCAGTACTTC. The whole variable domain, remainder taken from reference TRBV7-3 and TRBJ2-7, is GAGVSQTPSNKVTEKGKYVELRCDPISGHTALYWYRQSLGQGPEFLIYFQGTGAADDSGLPNDRFFAVRPEGSVSTLKIQRTERGDSAVYLCASSLGASAGGPYEQYFGPGTRLTVT.

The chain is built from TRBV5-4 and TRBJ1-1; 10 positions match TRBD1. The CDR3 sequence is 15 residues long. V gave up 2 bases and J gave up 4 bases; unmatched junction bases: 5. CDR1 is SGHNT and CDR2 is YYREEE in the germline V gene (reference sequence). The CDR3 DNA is TGTGCCAGCAGCTTCGGCCGGACAGGGGGCACTGAAGCTTTCTTT. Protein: CASSFGRTGGTEAFF. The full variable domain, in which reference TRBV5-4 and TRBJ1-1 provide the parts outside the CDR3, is ETGVTQSPTHLIKTRGQQVTLRCSSQSGHNTVSWYQQALGQGPQFIFQYYREEENGRGNFPPRFSGLQFPNYSSELNVNALELDDSALYLCASSFGRTGGTEAFFGQGTRLTVV.

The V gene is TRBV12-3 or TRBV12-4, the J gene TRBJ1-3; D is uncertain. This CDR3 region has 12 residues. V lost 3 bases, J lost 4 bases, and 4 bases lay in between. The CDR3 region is CASSLWGNTIYF. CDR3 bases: TGTGCCAGCAGTTTGTGGGGAAACACCATATATTTT.

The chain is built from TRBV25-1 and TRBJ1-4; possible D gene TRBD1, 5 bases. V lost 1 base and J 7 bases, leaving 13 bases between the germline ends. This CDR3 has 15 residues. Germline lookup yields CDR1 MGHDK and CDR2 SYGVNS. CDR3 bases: TGTGCCAGCAGTGAATTCGGGGCGGTTAGTGAAAAACTGTTTTTT. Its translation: CASSEFGAVSEKLFF.

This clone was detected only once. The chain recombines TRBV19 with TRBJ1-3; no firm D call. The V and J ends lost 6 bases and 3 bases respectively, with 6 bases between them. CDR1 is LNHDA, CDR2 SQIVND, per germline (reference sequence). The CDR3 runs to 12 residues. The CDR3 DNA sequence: TGTGCCAGTAGAGGCAATGGAAACACCATATATTTT. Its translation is CASRGNGNTIYF.

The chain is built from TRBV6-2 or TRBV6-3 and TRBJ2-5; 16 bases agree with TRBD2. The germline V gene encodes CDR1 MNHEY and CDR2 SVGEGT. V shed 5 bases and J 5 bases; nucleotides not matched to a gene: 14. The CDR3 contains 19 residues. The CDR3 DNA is TGTGCCAGCAGTAGGTCTCCGGGACTAGCGGGGGGGCGTAGTGAGACCCAGTACTTC. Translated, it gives CASSRSPGLAGGRSETQYF.

CDR3 residues: CASSSGTGGGPLFF. DNA for the CDR3: TGTGCCAGCAGCTCCGGGACAGGGGGTGGGCCACTGTTTTTT. The chain joins TRBV11-3 to TRBJ1-4; 11 bases map to TRBD1. V gave up 4 bases and J gave up 13 bases; unmatched junction bases: 8. The CDR3 runs to 14 residues. The germline CDR1 and CDR2 sequences are SGHNT and YENEEA.